This T cell receptor beta chain was profiled in a study of human T cells and chemical hapten exposure. Study-wide background: Chiefly female patients presented with alopecia areata, totalis or universalis.

Separate cDNA molecules received unique molecular identifiers, which the library attached to them. Original methodology: Samples contained a median of 95,638 TCRs, with a range of about 23,224 to 700,000. TCRdb recomputed calls from the RACE reads with MiXCR, one row per CDR3 protein. The V and J calls reflect TCRdb's pipeline rather than the authors' work. There are about 380,000 distinct CDR3 sequences in the sample; approximately 4.4% occur only once, and 2% to 2.5% lies in the top ten. This clonotype showed up many times. J lost 7 bases, V lost 1 base, and 6 bases had no gene match. Germline CDR1 SGHTS, CDR2 YDEGEE. The CDR3 covers 14 residues. The time point was: patch test 1, 2 weeks after DPC sensitization. Documented treatment: therapeutic diphenylcyclopropenone sensitization with weekly scalp DPC. Participating donors were patients with alopecia, aged 18 to 70 years, considered appropriate candidates for DPC.

The sequencing here drew on whole blood, taken in connection with sensitization to the hapten diphenylcyclopropenone (DPC). The rearrangement links TRBV5-8 to TRBJ1-1; TRBD1 agrees at 8 bases. The clonotype was recovered from a woman between 50 and 59 years old with alopecia areata. Some clones in this sample may be carry-over from other donors' samples. CDR3 region: CASSLLQGASEAFF. CDR3 DNA sequence: TGTGCCAGCAGCTTGTTGCAGGGGGCGAGTGAAGCTTTCTTT.